This T cell receptor (beta chain) came from a study of T cell changes during pregnancy in multiple sclerosis. Clones were sequenced by immunoSEQ multiplex PCR, and TCRdb holds only the in-frame ones, with some missing. Among more than 55,000 clones listed, about nine tenths were seen once. Germline CDR1 and CDR2: SGHDT and YYEEEE. The CDR3 spans 16 residues. V was cut by 4 bases and J by 6 bases, with 22 bases left in between. Only one count was recorded for this clone. V usage is TRBV5-6 and J usage is TRBJ1-2; TRBD1 is a possible D gene (6 bases). Source: peripheral blood, taken in the first trimester of pregnancy. The clonotype comes from a female donor in good health, enrolled as a control in a pregnancy study. The DNA for the CDR3 is TGTGCCAGCAGCGTGGGGGCGGGGATCGTGGTCGATGGCTACACCTTC. Its protein is CASSVGAGIVVDGYTF.